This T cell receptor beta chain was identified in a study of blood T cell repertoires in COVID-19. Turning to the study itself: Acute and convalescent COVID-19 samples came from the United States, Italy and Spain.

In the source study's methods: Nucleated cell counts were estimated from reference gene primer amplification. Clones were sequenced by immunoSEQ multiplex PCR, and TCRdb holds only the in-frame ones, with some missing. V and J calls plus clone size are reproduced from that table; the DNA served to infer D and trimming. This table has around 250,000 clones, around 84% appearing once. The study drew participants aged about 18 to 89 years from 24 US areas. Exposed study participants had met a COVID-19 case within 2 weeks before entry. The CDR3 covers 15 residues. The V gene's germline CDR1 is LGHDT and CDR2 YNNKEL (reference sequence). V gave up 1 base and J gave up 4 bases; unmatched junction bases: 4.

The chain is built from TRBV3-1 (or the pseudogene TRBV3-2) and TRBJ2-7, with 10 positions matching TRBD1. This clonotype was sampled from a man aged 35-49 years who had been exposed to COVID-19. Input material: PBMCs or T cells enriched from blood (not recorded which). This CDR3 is CASSQGGQGEYEQYF. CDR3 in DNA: TGTGCCAGCAGCCAAGGCGGACAGGGGGAATACGAGCAGTACTTC.